This T cell receptor beta chain was sequenced for a study of naive and memory T cell subsets. Of note for this clonotype: As yet, its antigen is unknown.

General study findings and limits: Especially in CD8 cells, naive repertoires contained a few larger clonotypes, possibly CD45RA-re-expressing memory cells. Gini index rose across naive, CM, EM and EMRA in CD4 and CD8. The power law exponent of TCR abundance differed between naive and memory cells.

Two oligonucleotides, mixed equimolar, formed the beta constant-region primer covering TRBC1 and TRBC2. Ligated cDNA was amplified by four rounds of PCR with nested alpha and beta constant-region primers and SP2. A 12-nucleotide UMI and the SP2 primer were added to the cDNA 3' end by oligonucleotide ligation. MiXCR was run by TCRdb on the UMI-ligation and nested PCR reads, yielding one entry per CDR3 protein. This sample yields 150,000 or so distinct CDR3 sequences, of which approximately 22% are seen a single time; roughly 0.1% belongs to the top ten. The CDR3 contains 12 residues. V was shortened by 7 bases and J by 5 bases, with 12 bases between the two germline ends. CDR1 SGDLS and CDR2 YYNGEE come from the germline V gene.

The receptor's source is a human donor in good health. This rearrangement joins TRBV9 to TRBJ2-5; perhaps TRBD2 as D (6 bases). Material for sequencing was naive CD4+ T cells from blood. The CDR3, as DNA: TGTGCCAGCGGGGACTTTTCTGAGACCCAGTACTTC. It encodes CASGDFSETQYF.